The clone carrying this T cell receptor (beta chain) was seen a handful of times. The data originate from a study of cytomegalovirus exposure and HLA in healthy donors. In germline, CDR1 is SGHRS, CDR2 YFSETQ. J gave up 4 bases and V 4 bases, and 9 bases lay outside the gene matches. The CDR3 is 16 amino acids. A multiplex PCR was run with 60 Vbeta primers and 13 Jbeta primers. Using immunoSEQ multiplex PCR, the repertoire was profiled, and TCRdb retains in-frame clones only, with some absent. The sample has 120,000 or so clones; about 15% are singletons. Sequenced: PBMCs. The chain uses TRBV5-1 and TRBJ2-5; 11 bases agree with TRBD2. This TCR came from a female donor in good health and CMV-seropositive. The CDR3 DNA sequence: TGCGCCAGCAGCGGAGCTAGCGGGAGGAGTGGAGAGACCCAGTACTTC. Translation gives CASSGASGRSGETQYF.